The clone carrying this T cell receptor beta chain was detected ten times or more. Its antigen is not known. Each single cDNA molecule received a unique molecular identifier. TCRdb passed the 5' RACE reads through MiXCR, listing each CDR3 protein once. Here the sample spans around 66,000 distinct CDR3 sequences, approximately 6% being singletons. The entry originates in a study of early T cells in non-severe SARS-CoV-2 infection. Across the whole study: Unpaired chains resulted from sequencing bulk RNA of unsorted whole blood. General study points: VDJdb matches were skewed toward anti-spike CD8 T cell responses.

Germline loops: CDR1 DFQATT, CDR2 SNEGSKA (reference sequence). The ends lost 4 bases at V and 4 bases at J; junction bases unmatched: 8. The CDR3 runs 14 residues. The material sequenced was whole blood, taken at baseline. The receptor's source is an adult who was a healthcare worker with PCR-confirmed SARS-CoV-2 infection or an uninfected control (not recorded which). The V and J genes are TRBV20-1 and TRBJ1-1; TRBD1 matches at 8 bases. CDR3 sequence reads: CSAKGPGGGTEAFF. The CDR3 DNA reads as TGCAGTGCTAAAGGCCCAGGGGGCGGCACTGAAGCTTTCTTT.